A single T cell receptor (beta chain) is shown here with its context. Its antigen is currently unknown. The sample originates from a study of cytomegalovirus exposure and HLA in healthy donors. Study results and caveats: In the analysis, some V segments, TRBV6-2 and TRBV6-3 included, were excluded as indistinguishable.

Use of 60 Vbeta and 13 Jbeta primers characterized the PCR. The repertoire was sequenced with immunoSEQ multiplex PCR; TCRdb's copy has only in-frame clones and lacks some. The data show some 140,000 clones, roughly 78% seen once. This CDR3 has 13 amino acids. Per the germline V gene, CDR1 is SGDLS and CDR2 is YYNGEE. The V gene end was trimmed by 4 bases and the J gene end by 10 bases; junction bases not matched to a gene: 8. The V and J genes are TRBV9 and TRBJ2-1; 7 nucleotides align to TRBD2. Sequencing was done on a sample of PBMCs. The source is a man aged 40-49 years in good health and CMV-seropositive. CDR3 residues: CASSYTGEGEQFF. The CDR3 DNA is TGTGCCAGCAGCTATACCGGGGAGGGGGAGCAGTTCTTC. Looking up the rest from reference TRBV9 and TRBJ2-1 gives the full variable domain: DSGVTQTPKHLITATGQRVTLRCSPRSGDLSVYWYQQSLDQGLQFLIQYYNGEERAKGNILERFSAQQFPDLHSELNLSSLELGDSALYFCASSYTGEGEQFFGPGTRLTVL.